The 23 T cell receptor beta chains given below trace back to one sample, sequenced in a study of immune cell composition in non-small cell lung cancer. Data came from immunoSEQ multiplex PCR; TCRdb stores just in-frame clones and leaves some out. The sample comprises 2,500 to 3,500 clones, 60% to 75% of which are singletons, and 12% rests with the top ten. Source material: lung tumor tissue. The origin of the receptors is a human donor with non-small cell lung cancer.

The chain links TRBV28 to TRBJ2-7; perhaps TRBD2 as D (5 bases). The CDR3 is 14 residues long. Germline V gene lookup returns CDR1 MDHEN and CDR2 SYDVKM. Trimming removed 2 bases from V and 2 bases from J, with 10 bases in between. CDR3 DNA sequence: TGTGCCAGCAGTTTAGAGCCGGGGACCTACGAGCAGTACTTC. This translates into CASSLEPGTYEQYF.

This clone showed up just a few times. The J gene is TRBJ1-2, the V gene TRBV13, with D possibly being TRBD1 (6 bases). V was shortened by 0 bases and J by 0 bases, with 8 bases between the two germline ends. CDR3 length equals 15 residues. Germline V gives CDR1 PRHDT, CDR2 FYEKMQ (reference sequence). CDR3 sequence: CASSLGDSPNYGYTF. CDR3 bases: TGTGCCAGCAGCTTAGGGGACAGCCCTAACTATGGCTACACCTTC.

The V call is TRBV7-9, the J call TRBJ1-2, with 12 bases lining up with TRBD1. The length of the CDR3 is 16 residues. Germline CDR1 and CDR2: SEHNR and FQNEAQ (reference sequence). The V and J ends lost 5 bases and 1 base, in that order; junction bases with no gene match: 5. CDR3 region: CASSPGTGGVNYGYTF. In nucleotides, the CDR3 is TGTGCCAGCAGCCCCGGGACAGGGGGCGTTAACTATGGCTACACCTTC.

The V gene is TRBV16, the J gene TRBJ2-1, with 15 bases lining up with TRBD2. The germline gives CDR1 KGHSY, CDR2 FQNENV. The V gene end was trimmed by 0 bases and the J gene end by 1 base; junction bases not matched to a gene: 1. This CDR3 has 18 residues. CDR3 protein: CASSQSGTSGRSYNEQFF. Here the CDR3 DNA reads TGTGCCAGCAGCCAATCGGGGACTAGCGGGAGGTCCTACAATGAGCAGTTCTTC. Drawing the rest from reference TRBV16 and TRBJ2-1, the complete variable domain is GEEVAQTPKHLVRGEGQKAKLYCAPIKGHSYVFWYQQVLKNEFKFLISFQNENVFDETGMPKERFSAKCLPNSPCSLEIQATKLEDSAVYFCASSQSGTSGRSYNEQFFGPGTRLTVL.

CDR3 nucleotide sequence: TGTGCCAGCAGCTTAATGCAGGGGTTGAACACTGAAGCTTTCTTT. Amino acid sequence: CASSLMQGLNTEAFF. The genes are TRBV7-8 and TRBJ1-1; weak D call: TRBD1 (6 bases). This CDR3 region has 15 residues. Deletions cut 2 bases from V and 0 bases from J, with 10 bases between. Germline loops: CDR1 SGHVS, CDR2 FQNEAQ.

The chain has TRBV6-6 and TRBJ2-5; 9 bases map to TRBD1. V lost 2 bases, J lost 2 bases, and 3 bases stayed unmatched. Germline loops: CDR1 MNHNY, CDR2 SVGAGI (reference sequence). The CDR3 extends over 15 amino acids. The CDR3 DNA is TGTGCCAGCAGTTACCCGGGACAGGGTCAAGAGACCCAGTACTTC. Translated: CASSYPGQGQETQYF.

This clone was counted a few times. The chain couples TRBV4-2 to TRBJ1-2; 7 nucleotides align to TRBD1. Trimming took 0 bases from V and 7 from J; bases not matched to a gene: 11. The CDR3 has 16 residues. Germline-derived CDR1 and CDR2 are LGHNA and YNFKEQ. This CDR3 is CASSQDPSQGGSGYTF. The CDR3 bases are TGTGCCAGCAGCCAAGACCCTTCCCAGGGGGGTAGTGGCTACACCTTC.

The chain couples TRBV14 to TRBJ2-2; no definite D call. Germline V lookup: CDR1 SGHDN, CDR2 FVKESK. This CDR3 comprises 13 residues. V gave up 4 bases and J gave up 1 base, with 4 bases separating them. This chain's CDR3 is CASSLQNTGELFF. The CDR3, as DNA: TGTGCCAGCAGCCTACAGAACACCGGGGAGCTGTTTTTT.

The chain links TRBV10-3 to TRBJ1-1; 7 bases map to TRBD1. Trimming at V came to 7 bases and at J to 3 bases, leaving 11 bases not matched to a gene. Germline CDR1 and CDR2: ENHRY and SYGVKD. The CDR3 consists of 15 residues. The DNA of the CDR3 is TGTGCCATCACCAGAAGCTTTCAGGGGGACACTGAAGCTTTCTTT. This gives the protein CAITRSFQGDTEAFF.

This clone was seen a few times. This chain uses TRBV9 with TRBJ2-3; D might be TRBD2 (5 bases). The CDR3 runs to 15 residues. Germline loops: CDR1 SGDLS, CDR2 YYNGEE. Trimming took off 4 bases at V and 3 bases at J, with 15 bases between the two ends. DNA for the CDR3: TGTGCCAGCAGCACTGAGGGTGAAAATACAGATACGCAGTATTTT. Its protein is CASSTEGENTDTQYF.

The rearrangement uses TRBV10-3 and TRBJ2-3, with 12 bases that match TRBD2. With 8 bases clipped from V and 0 bases from J, the junction kept 9 bases outside the gene matches. Germline V gene sequence: CDR1 ENHRY, CDR2 SYGVKD. The CDR3 has 17 residues. CDR3 nucleotides: TGTGCCATCGGACTAGCGGGGACGGTGGGTAGCACAGATACGCAGTATTTT. Protein sequence: CAIGLAGTVGSTDTQYF.

This clone is deemed large (0.1 to 1%). The rearrangement uses TRBV11-2 and TRBJ2-3; 9 nucleotides line up with TRBD2. The CDR3 has 15 amino acids. Germline V CDR1 and CDR2: SGHAT, FQNNGV. With 5 bases clipped from V and 5 bases from J, the junction kept 8 bases outside the gene matches. This CDR3 is CASSETRTSVDTQYF. The DNA for the CDR3 is TGTGCCAGCAGCGAAACCCGGACTAGCGTAGATACGCAGTATTTT.

This clone has more than one count but fewer than ten. This rearrangement joins TRBV10-3 to TRBJ1-2; 8 positions match TRBD1. Germline assignment: CDR1 ENHRY and CDR2 SYGVKD. The J segment lost 8 bases and the V segment lost 0 bases, leaving 5 bases of the junction unmatched. The CDR3 has 14 residues. DNA of the CDR3: TGTGCCATCAGTGAGTCGGGACAGGATAACGGCTACACCTTC. It translates to CAISESGQDNGYTF.

The chain combines TRBV15 with TRBJ1-1; possibly TRBD1 for D (6 bases). V was cut by 3 bases and J by 4 bases, with 21 bases left in between. The germline V gene has CDR1 LNHNV and CDR2 YYDKDF (reference sequence). This CDR3 is 17 amino acids long. The CDR3 here is CATSSLSKGGPGTEAFF. The CDR3 DNA is TGTGCCACCAGCAGTCTATCGAAGGGGGGGCCTGGCACTGAAGCTTTCTTT.

V is TRBV5-1 and J is TRBJ1-4; TRBD1 aligns across 7 bases. CDR3 length: 14 residues. Germline V gene data show CDR1 as SGHRS and CDR2 as YFSETQ. The ends lost 2 bases at V and 7 bases at J; junction bases unmatched: 5. Here the CDR3 reads CASSFVGGIEKLFF. As DNA, the CDR3 is TGCGCCAGCAGCTTTGTAGGGGGCATTGAAAAACTGTTTTTT.

The genes are TRBV5-1 and TRBJ2-5; 7 bases fit TRBD2. The V segment lost 2 bases and the J segment 2 bases; nucleotides outside the gene matches: 6. Germline CDR1 is SGHRS and CDR2 is YFSETQ. This CDR3 has 15 residues. CDR3 nucleotides: TGCGCCAGCAGCTTCGAGGGAGGGCTGCAAGAGACCCAGTACTTC. Translated: CASSFEGGLQETQYF.

The chain carries TRBV6-1 and TRBJ2-7; TRBD2 aligns across 8 bases. This CDR3 is 14 amino acids long. Germline V gene sequence: CDR1 MNHNS, CDR2 SASEGT. V lost 6 bases, J lost 7 bases, and 11 bases stayed unmatched. CDR3 coding DNA: TGTGCCAGCAGGGTGGACACGGGCGGGAGGGAGCAGTACTTC. This translates into CASRVDTGGREQYF.

This clone was observed a single time. This chain joins TRBV6-5 and TRBJ2-2, with D possibly TRBD1 on 6 matching bases. This CDR3 has 16 amino acids. Trimming took 1 base from V and 4 from J, leaving 13 bases between them. Per the germline V gene, CDR1 is MNHEY and CDR2 is SVGAGI. The CDR3 spells CASSYWDTVGTGELFF. Written as DNA, the CDR3 is TGTGCCAGCAGTTACTGGGACACGGTGGGCACCGGGGAGCTGTTTTTT.

The V gene is TRBV5-1, the J gene TRBJ2-1, with 8 bases matching TRBD2. V trimming: 0 bases; J trimming: 8 bases; junction bases outside the gene matches: 7. The germline V gene has CDR1 SGHRS and CDR2 YFSETQ. This CDR3 comprises 15 residues. The DNA for the CDR3 is TGCGCCAGCAGCTTGGAGCGGGGGTTCAGCCATGAGCAGTTCTTC. Amino acid sequence: CASSLERGFSHEQFF.

This chain links TRBV5-8 with TRBJ1-6, with 9 nucleotides matching TRBD1. This CDR3 comprises 15 residues. Germline V lookup: CDR1 SGHTS, CDR2 YDEGEE. V lost 0 bases, J lost 10 bases, and 5 bases stayed unmatched. CDR3 bases: TGTGCCAGCAGCTTGGGAGGACAGGGGAGCTCACCCCTCCACTTT. As protein: CASSLGGQGSSPLHF.

The chain employs TRBV7-3 and TRBJ2-3, with D perhaps TRBD2 (6 bases). V lost 5 bases and J lost 9, with 18 bases in between. The CDR3 is 14 amino acids. Germline V gene lookup returns CDR1 SGHTA and CDR2 FQGTGA. CDR3 sequence: CASSQDGLRGTQYF. The CDR3 DNA sequence: TGTGCCAGCAGCCAGGACGGTCTCCGGGGGACGCAGTATTTT. Full variable domain (remainder filled in from reference TRBV7-3 and TRBJ2-3): GAGVSQTPSNKVTEKGKYVELRCDPISGHTALYWYRQSLGQGPEFLIYFQGTGAADDSGLPNDRFFAVRPEGSVSTLKIQRTERGDSAVYLCASSQDGLRGTQYFGPGTRLTVL.

The chain's CDR3 is CASSYSSMNTEAFF. The CDR3 DNA is TGTGCCAGCAGTTACTCATCCATGAACACTGAAGCTTTCTTT. V gene TRBV6-5 combines with J gene TRBJ1-1; D gene ambiguous. V lost 0 bases and J lost 0, with 5 bases in between. The germline V gene has CDR1 MNHEY and CDR2 SVGAGI. The CDR3 has 14 amino acids.

This rearrangement joins TRBV7-6 to TRBJ1-1, with TRBD1 as a possible D gene (5 bases). The CDR3 has 12 amino acids. Deletions cut 5 bases from V and 7 bases from J, with 11 bases between. Germline V gene sequence: CDR1 SGHVS, CDR2 FNYEAQ. The CDR3 here is CASSEAGLEAFF. The CDR3 DNA follows: TGTGCCAGCAGCGAGGCAGGGCTTGAAGCTTTCTTT.